The sequence of this TCR beta chain was determined in a study of cytotoxic CD8 clonotypes in ibrutinib-treated CLL. As for the study in general: Specimens for response were gathered following a median about a year of therapy, spanning 6 to 36. Findings and limits, study-wide: The clonality rise at ibrutinib response reflected private clonotype expansion. Clonality was elevated at ibrutinib response and had returned toward baseline at progression.

Method: immunoSEQ multiplex PCR; TCRdb's copy keeps in-frame clones and lacks some. Of around 19,000 clones detected, around three fifths appear once; the ten largest clones hold more than 25%. CDR1 and CDR2 from the germline V gene are SGHDN and FVKESK. This CDR3 is 11 amino acids long. V shed 3 bases and J shed 3 bases, with 3 bases lying between them. About this clone: The target antigen is unknown.

This receptor was obtained from a human donor with chronic lymphocytic leukemia. The chain employs TRBV14 and TRBJ2-7; D remains ambiguous. The source was PBMCs, collected after 12 months of ibrutinib treatment. CDR3 sequence: CASSQGYEQYF. CDR3 sequence (DNA): TGTGCCAGCAGCCAGGGCTACGAGCAGTACTTC.